There are a few counts of the clone carrying this T cell receptor beta chain. As processed by the authors: By means of reference gene primer amplification, nucleated cell counts were estimated. Assay used: immunoSEQ multiplex PCR; TCRdb lists only in-frame clones, some missing. For V, J and clone size, that table is used; D and trimming come from the DNA. The table lists approximately 280,000 clones, roughly 91% of them singletons. V gave up 4 bases and J gave up 4 bases, with 14 bases separating them. Germline CDR1 SGHNT, CDR2 YYREEE (reference sequence). The CDR3 has 14 residues. This entry belongs to a study of blood T cell repertoires in COVID-19. Study as a whole: The United States, Italy and Spain provided the acute and convalescent COVID-19 samples.

The specimen was peripheral blood. The source is a man aged 40-49 years with acute or convalescent COVID-19. This rearrangement joins TRBV5-4 to TRBJ1-1; a possible D gene is TRBD1 (5 bases). CDR3 DNA: TGTGCCAGCAGCCCCCGGCCCGACAGCACTGAAGCTTTCTTT. Translating gives CASSPRPDSTEAFF.